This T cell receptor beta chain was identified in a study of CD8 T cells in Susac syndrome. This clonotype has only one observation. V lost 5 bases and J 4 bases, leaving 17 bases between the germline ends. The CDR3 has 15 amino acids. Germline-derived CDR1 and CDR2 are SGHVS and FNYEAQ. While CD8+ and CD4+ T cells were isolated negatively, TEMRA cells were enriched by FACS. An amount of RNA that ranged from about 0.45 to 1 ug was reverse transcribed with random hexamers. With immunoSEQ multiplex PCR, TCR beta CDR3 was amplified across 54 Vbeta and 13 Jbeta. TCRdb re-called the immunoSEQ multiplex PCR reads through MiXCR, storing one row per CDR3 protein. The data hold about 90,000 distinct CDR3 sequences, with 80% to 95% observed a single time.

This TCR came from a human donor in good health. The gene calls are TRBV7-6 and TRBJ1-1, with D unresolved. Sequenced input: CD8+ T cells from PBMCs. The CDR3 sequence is CASSVGYSEGTEAFF. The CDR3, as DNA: TGTGCCAGCAGCGTGGGCTATTCAGAGGGCACTGAAGCTTTCTTT.